Listed here are 31 T cell receptor beta chains from one sample, sequenced in a study of blood T cell repertoires in COVID-19. Generated by immunoSEQ multiplex PCR, the TCRdb table keeps only in-frame clones and is missing some. This table holds just over 150,000 clones, approximately 84% found once. Sequenced: peripheral blood. The receptors stem from a woman of 80 years or more with acute or convalescent COVID-19.

This clone is a singleton in its sample. The chain employs TRBV4-1 and TRBJ2-1; the D gene is possibly TRBD2 (7 bases). The germline gives CDR1 MGHRA, CDR2 YSYEKL. The CDR3 has 19 residues. Trimming took off 5 bases at V and 0 bases at J, with 23 bases between the two ends. CDR3 amino acids: CASSRLGGAVQSSYNEQFF. The CDR3 DNA follows: TGCGCCAGCAGCAGATTGGGGGGGGCGGTCCAAAGCTCCTACAATGAGCAGTTCTTC.

The chain has TRBV2 and TRBJ1-2; tentatively, D is TRBD1 (5 bases). The V end lost 6 bases, the J end lost 0 bases, and 8 bases lay between the germline ends. There are 13 residues in the CDR3. Germline CDR1 is SNHLY and CDR2 is FYNNEI. CDR3 bases: TGTGCCAGCAGCCAGGGCGCTAACTATGGCTACACCTTC. Translation gives CASSQGANYGYTF.

This clone has a handful of counts. This chain uses TRBV6-1 with TRBJ2-7, with 14 bases that match TRBD2. The CDR3 is 15 amino acids. CDR1 MNHNS and CDR2 SASEGT come from the germline V gene. J was trimmed by 7 bases and V by 2 bases; bases with no gene match: 4. The DNA of the CDR3 is TGTGCCAGCAGTGAATACGGACTAGCGGGGGGAGAGCAGTACTTC. Translated: CASSEYGLAGGEQYF.

This clone came up a few times. The genes are TRBV10-2 and TRBJ1-5; D is uncertain. Germline assignment: CDR1 WSHSY and CDR2 SAAADI. V lost 8 bases, J lost 0 bases, and 8 bases lay in between. The CDR3 runs 13 residues. The CDR3 DNA reads as TGCGCCAGCTCTTATTCTAGCAATCAGCCCCAGCATTTT. Encoded protein: CASSYSSNQPQHF.

The chain recombines TRBV18 with TRBJ1-1; D not resolved. CDR1 and CDR2 from the germline V gene are KGHSH and LQKENI. This CDR3 has 13 residues. V lost 3 bases and J 1 base, leaving 6 bases between the germline ends. CDR3: CASSPEQNTEAFF. CDR3 DNA sequence: TGTGCCAGCTCACCTGAACAGAACACTGAAGCTTTCTTT.

J is TRBJ2-3 and V is TRBV4-3; tentatively, D is TRBD2 (5 bases). CDR3 size: 18 residues. Germline values: CDR1 LGHNA, CDR2 YSLEER. The V and J ends lost 0 bases and 7 bases respectively, with 23 bases between them. The DNA of the CDR3 is TGCGCCAGCAGCCAAGATAAAAGTGGACTTGTGGGTCTCAATACGCAGTATTTT. It codes for CASSQDKSGLVGLNTQYF.

This clone was counted many times. The gene calls are TRBV2 and TRBJ1-1, with D possibly matching TRBD1 (5 bases). The germline V and J ends were trimmed by 8 bases and 1 base, with 14 bases remaining between them. CDR1 is SNHLY, CDR2 FYNNEI, per germline. CDR3 size: 14 residues. CDR3 amino acids: CASSWQGWNTEAFF. CDR3 sequence (DNA): TGTGCCAGCTCTTGGCAGGGATGGAACACTGAAGCTTTCTTT. The entire variable domain, with the rest obtained from reference TRBV2 and TRBJ1-1, is as follows: EPEVTQTPSHQVTQMGQEVILRCVPISNHLYFYWYRQILGQKVEFLVSFYNNEISEKSEIFDDQFSVERPDGSNFTLKIRSTKLEDSAMYFCASSWQGWNTEAFFGQGTRLTVV.

The rearrangement uses TRBV18 and TRBJ1-4, with 7 bases aligning to TRBD1. This CDR3 contains 15 residues. The trim removed 5 bases at V and 14 bases at J, leaving 17 bases unmatched. Per the germline V gene, CDR1 is KGHSH and CDR2 is LQKENI. As DNA, the CDR3 is TGTGCCAGCTCATCGTCCGACAGGGCTCGCGGAAACCTGTTTTTT. This translates into CASSSSDRARGNLFF.

This clone was seen at least ten times. The chain carries TRBV27 and TRBJ2-1; TRBD1 agrees at 7 bases. The CDR3 runs to 13 residues. The germline gives CDR1 MNHEY, CDR2 SMNVEV (reference sequence). The junction had 6 bases not matched to a gene; V was cut back by 6 bases and J by 7 bases. Here the CDR3 reads CASRPQGWNEQFF. CDR3 bases: TGTGCCAGCAGACCACAGGGGTGGAATGAGCAGTTCTTC.

V is TRBV19 and J is TRBJ1-1, with D perhaps matching TRBD1 (5 bases). V was trimmed by 5 bases and J by 1 base, leaving 17 bases between them. The CDR3 has 16 amino acids. The V gene's germline CDR1 is LNHDA and CDR2 SQIVND (reference sequence). Here the CDR3 reads CASSPPEKGKNTEAFF. In nucleotides, the CDR3 is TGTGCCAGTAGTCCCCCGGAGAAGGGGAAGAACACTGAAGCTTTCTTT.

The chain links TRBV19 to TRBJ1-6; the D gene is possibly TRBD1 (5 bases). The germline V gene encodes CDR1 LNHDA and CDR2 SQIVND (reference sequence). V gave up 7 bases and J gave up 4 bases, with 11 bases separating them. The CDR3 extends over 14 amino acids. The DNA of the CDR3 is TGTGCCAGTACTTACGGGGGTTATAATTCACCCCTCCACTTT. Its translation is CASTYGGYNSPLHF.

V usage is TRBV10-3 and J usage is TRBJ1-2, with TRBD1 as a possible D gene (5 bases). Germline V gives CDR1 ENHRY, CDR2 SYGVKD. The CDR3 length is 13 residues. V lost 4 bases and J 3 bases, leaving 9 bases between the germline ends. This chain's CDR3 is CAISAVQDYGYTF. The DNA for the CDR3 is TGTGCCATCAGTGCTGTACAGGACTATGGCTACACCTTC.

The chain's CDR3 is CAWSVNRESSGAFF. DNA of the CDR3: TGTGCCTGGAGTGTTAACAGGGAATCCAGCGGAGCTTTCTTT. This sequence joins TRBV30 and TRBJ1-1; D perhaps matches TRBD1 (6 bases). Trimming shortened V by 0 bases and J by 10 bases, and 18 bases separated the two germline ends. CDR1 and CDR2 (germline): GTSNPN, SVGIG (reference sequence). The CDR3 runs to 14 residues.

This clone was counted only a few times. The chain employs TRBV7-9 and TRBJ2-5; 11 positions match TRBD1. The ends lost 3 bases at V and 14 bases at J; junction bases unmatched: 8. Germline V gives CDR1 SEHNR, CDR2 FQNEAQ (reference sequence). The length of the CDR3 is 13 residues. The CDR3: CASSLGFGTGGYF. DNA of the CDR3: TGTGCCAGCAGCTTGGGGTTCGGGACAGGGGGTTACTTC.

This chain uses TRBV6-5 with TRBJ1-6, with TRBD1 identical over 9 bases. The germline V gene has CDR1 MNHEY and CDR2 SVGAGI. The V segment lost 6 bases and the J segment 9 bases; nucleotides outside the gene matches: 6. The CDR3 is made up of 14 amino acids. The CDR3 spells CASRAGTGSSPLHF. CDR3 sequence (DNA): TGTGCCAGCAGAGCCGGGACAGGGAGTTCACCCCTCCACTTT.

The gene calls are TRBV6-5 and TRBJ1-1; D perhaps matches TRBD1 (6 bases). The CDR3 is 15 amino acids. The germline V gene has CDR1 MNHEY and CDR2 SVGAGI. V lost 0 bases and J 2 bases, leaving 10 bases between the germline ends. CDR3 sequence: CASSYSTQGNTEAFF. CDR3 coding DNA: TGTGCCAGCAGTTACTCGACACAGGGAAACACTGAAGCTTTCTTT.

This sequence joins TRBV2 and TRBJ1-2, with D maybe TRBD1 (5 bases). The ends were cut back, 7 bases at V and 2 bases at J, with 17 bases in the middle. The CDR3 runs 15 residues. Germline assignment: CDR1 SNHLY and CDR2 FYNNEI. The CDR3 reads CASTTGQGINYGYTF. DNA of the CDR3: TGTGCCAGCACCACTGGGCAGGGCATAAACTATGGCTACACCTTC.

The chain recombines TRBV5-4 with TRBJ2-5; D may be TRBD1 (5 bases). CDR1 is SGHNT, CDR2 YYREEE, per germline (reference sequence). This CDR3 is built from 12 residues. V was pared by 0 bases and J by 5 bases, with 5 bases between. CDR3: CASSLDRETQYF. In DNA form, the CDR3 reads TGTGCCAGCAGCTTGGACAGGGAGACCCAGTACTTC.

The chain employs TRBV2 and TRBJ2-2; 9 bases are a match to TRBD2. Germline trimming cut 6 bases from V and 6 bases from J; bases unmatched to any gene: 17. The CDR3 has 18 residues. Germline loops: CDR1 SNHLY, CDR2 FYNNEI. In nucleotides, the CDR3 is TGTGCCAGCAGGGGGACTAGCTCGCCTCATCGAGTGGCCGGGGAGCTGTTTTTT. Translation: CASRGTSSPHRVAGELFF.

This clone was counted ten times or more. The chain links TRBV14 to TRBJ2-1; 7 bases align to TRBD1. The V gene's germline CDR1 is SGHDN and CDR2 FVKESK. V lost 4 bases and J lost 3; bases outside the gene matches: 0. This CDR3 contains 13 residues. CDR3: CASSRTGYNEQFF. The DNA for the CDR3 is TGTGCCAGCAGCCGGACAGGCTACAATGAGCAGTTCTTC.

V is TRBV19 and J is TRBJ1-2; a possible D gene is TRBD1 (5 bases). The CDR3 is 16 residues long. V was trimmed by 1 base and J by 0 bases, leaving 12 bases between them. Germline CDR1 LNHDA, CDR2 SQIVND (reference sequence). CDR3 protein: CASSIVGREANYGYTF. CDR3 nucleotides: TGTGCCAGTAGTATAGTTGGCAGGGAGGCTAACTATGGCTACACCTTC.

V and J are TRBV5-6 and TRBJ2-1; maybe TRBD2 (5 bases). Germline values: CDR1 SGHDT, CDR2 YYEEEE. With 2 bases removed from V and 5 bases from J, the gap between germline ends came to 14 bases. The CDR3 spans 15 residues. CDR3 DNA sequence: TGTGCCAGCAGCTTCTCCGGCGGGTCCCACAATGAGCAGTTCTTC. Its protein is CASSFSGGSHNEQFF. Full variable domain (rest looked up from reference TRBV5-6 and TRBJ2-1): DAGVTQSPTHLIKTRGQQVTLRCSPKSGHDTVSWYQQALGQGPQFIFQYYEEEERQRGNFPDRFSGHQFPNYSSELNVNALLLGDSALYLCASSFSGGSHNEQFFGPGTRLTVL.

This clone came up a few times. The chain combines TRBV7-5 with TRBJ1-2; the table assigns TRBD1, which was not confirmed against the DNA. TRBV7-5 is classified as a pseudogene. This CDR3 spans 11 amino acids. The CDR3 protein is CVRTGSYGYTF. As DNA, the CDR3 is TGTGTCAGAACAGGCAGCTATGGCTACACCTTC.

The chain couples TRBV25-1 to TRBJ2-1, with 9 bases that match TRBD2. Germline-derived CDR1 and CDR2 are MGHDK and SYGVNS. The V and J ends lost 11 bases and 4 bases, in that order; junction bases with no gene match: 15. CDR3 length: 16 amino acids. CDR3 region: CALGEVTAGGYNEQFF. The CDR3 region has the DNA TGTGCCCTTGGGGAGGTAACGGCGGGAGGGTACAATGAGCAGTTCTTC.

The rearrangement links TRBV5-1 to TRBJ2-1, with 8 bases that match TRBD2. After removal of 7 bases from V and 6 bases from J, the junction contained 9 bases not matched to a gene. Germline CDR1 reads SGHRS; CDR2 reads YFSETQ. The CDR3 spans 14 residues. As DNA, the CDR3 is TGCGCCAGCCGAGGCCTAGCGGGTAGCAATGAGCAGTTCTTC. Its translation: CASRGLAGSNEQFF.

This rearrangement joins TRBV4-1 to TRBJ2-5; 12 bases map to TRBD2. The junction had 5 bases not matched to a gene; V was cut back by 1 base and J by 5 bases. The germline V gene has CDR1 MGHRA and CDR2 YSYEKL. The CDR3 is made up of 16 amino acids. For the CDR3, the DNA is TGCGCCAGCAGCCAAGGACTAGCGGGGGAAGGGGAGACCCAGTACTTC. This codes for CASSQGLAGEGETQYF.

The V gene is TRBV19, the J gene TRBJ1-5; 8 bases fit TRBD1. CDR1 LNHDA and CDR2 SQIVND come from the germline V gene (reference sequence). CDR3 size: 14 residues. Trimming removed 3 bases from V and 7 bases from J; junction bases left unmatched: 5. As DNA, the CDR3 is TGTGCCAGTAGTATGACAGGGGCTGGGCAGCCCCAGCATTTT. Protein sequence: CASSMTGAGQPQHF.

The chain uses TRBV2 and TRBJ2-1; TRBD2 matches 12 bases. V shed 5 bases and J 0 bases; nucleotides not matched to a gene: 2. Per the germline V gene, CDR1 is SNHLY and CDR2 is FYNNEI. The CDR3 is made up of 16 amino acids. CDR3 DNA: TGTGCCAGCAGTCCACTAGCGGGAGGCTCCTACAATGAGCAGTTCTTC. It encodes CASSPLAGGSYNEQFF.

V usage is TRBV12-3 or TRBV12-4 and J usage is TRBJ1-2, with D possibly TRBD1 on 5 matching bases. V lost 3 bases to trimming and J lost 9 bases, with 14 bases between them. This CDR3 is 13 amino acids long. The CDR3 reads CASSLGGVRCYTF. The CDR3 DNA reads TGTGCCAGCAGTTTGGGGGGGGTGAGGTGCTACACCTTC.

This clone occurred once. This rearrangement joins TRBV18 to TRBJ2-7; TRBD1 matches at 8 bases. V lost 4 bases, J lost 3 bases, and 2 bases stayed unmatched. Germline values: CDR1 KGHSH, CDR2 LQKENI. The CDR3 contains 13 residues. The CDR3 sequence is CASSQTGGYEQYF. CDR3 coding DNA: TGTGCCAGCTCACAAACAGGGGGCTACGAGCAGTACTTC.

This clone was observed a single time. V usage is TRBV5-4 and J usage is TRBJ2-2; D might be TRBD1 (6 bases). V gave up 1 base and J gave up 5 bases, with 15 bases separating them. There are 16 residues in the CDR3. Looked up from germline, CDR1 is SGHNT and CDR2 is YYREEE (reference sequence). The CDR3 spells CASSLSTSQGTGELFF. CDR3 nucleotide sequence: TGTGCCAGCAGCTTGTCTACCAGCCAGGGGACCGGGGAGCTGTTTTTT.